A single sample gave rise to the 27 T cell receptor beta chains below, sequenced in a study of shared T cell receptors in the human thymus. Generated by immunoSEQ multiplex PCR, the TCRdb table keeps only in-frame clones and is missing some. Here the sample spans hundreds of thousands of clones, over 75% being singletons. These data were likewise used in another study, on human thymus T cells.

Sequencing used thymocytes. These receptors came from a boy younger than two with a congenital heart defect.

The chain combines TRBV28 with TRBJ2-1, with D possibly TRBD2 on 6 matching bases. Germline values: CDR1 MDHEN, CDR2 SYDVKM. The CDR3 covers 15 residues. V gave up 3 bases and J gave up 5 bases, with 14 bases separating them. This chain's CDR3 is CASSLGGPSNNEQFF. In DNA, the CDR3 is TGTGCCAGCAGTTTGGGGGGACCCTCGAACAATGAGCAGTTCTTC. Complete variable domain (other parts from reference TRBV28 and TRBJ2-1): DVKVTQSSRYLVKRTGEKVFLECVQDMDHENMFWYRQDPGLGLRLIYFSYDVKMKEKGDIPEGYSVSREKKERFSLILESASTNQTSMYLCASSLGGPSNNEQFFGPGTRLTVL.

The chain combines TRBV19 with TRBJ2-7; TRBD2 is a possible D gene (5 bases). CDR1 and CDR2 from the germline V gene are LNHDA and SQIVND (reference sequence). This CDR3 is 15 amino acids long. Trimming took 3 bases from V and 0 from J, leaving 12 bases between them. CDR3 DNA sequence: TGTGCCAGTAGTATGAACAGCGGACCCTCCTACGAGCAGTACTTC. Its translation is CASSMNSGPSYEQYF.

The CDR3 is CASSEGRNQETQYF. The DNA for the CDR3 is TGTGCCAGCAGTGAAGGGCGCAACCAAGAGACCCAGTACTTC. The chain recombines TRBV25-1 with TRBJ2-5; unclear D gene. The CDR3 spans 14 residues. V lost 2 bases to trimming and J lost 0 bases, with 7 bases between them. Germline values: CDR1 MGHDK, CDR2 SYGVNS.

The chain combines TRBV5-4 with TRBJ2-7; D may be TRBD1 (5 bases). Per germline, CDR1 SGHNT and CDR2 YYREEE (reference sequence). The CDR3 sequence is 12 residues long. V lost 2 bases and J lost 5, with 8 bases in between. This CDR3 is CASSLWGHEQYF. The CDR3 bases are TGTGCCAGCAGCTTATGGGGCCACGAGCAGTACTTC.

This rearrangement joins TRBV28 to TRBJ1-4; maybe TRBD1 (6 bases). From germline, CDR1 is MDHEN and CDR2 SYDVKM. V was cut by 5 bases and J by 5 bases, with 21 bases left in between. The CDR3 extends over 17 amino acids. The CDR3: CASSPTPYDRMNEKLFF. The CDR3 DNA follows: TGTGCCAGCAGTCCCACCCCATACGACAGGATGAATGAAAAACTGTTTTTT.

The chain combines TRBV18 with TRBJ2-2; a weak D match, TRBD2 (5 bases). The V end was cut by 3 bases, the J end by 6 bases, with 17 bases between. CDR3 length: 16 residues. CDR1 and CDR2 (germline): KGHSH, LQKENI. The CDR3 coding sequence is TGTGCCAGCTCACCGGAGGTCCCACCCGGGTCCGGGGAGCTGTTTTTT. Translation: CASSPEVPPGSGELFF.

This sequence joins TRBV7-9 and TRBJ1-4, with D possibly being TRBD1 (5 bases). This CDR3 comprises 17 residues. Between the trimmed V and J ends, which lost 5 bases and 8 bases, there was a span of 24 bases. Germline CDR1 SEHNR, CDR2 FQNEAQ (reference sequence). As DNA, the CDR3 is TGTGCCAGCAGCCCCCGGGGGGGGACGTCGGATAAGGAAAAACTGTTTTTT. Residues: CASSPRGGTSDKEKLFF.

This sequence joins TRBV4-2 and TRBJ2-7, with a possible D match to TRBD1 (6 bases). The V and J ends lost 3 bases and 0 bases respectively, with 12 bases between them. This CDR3 is 15 amino acids long. Germline CDR1 and CDR2: LGHNA and YNFKEQ. The CDR3 region is CASSQGDKSSYEQYF. The CDR3 DNA reads as TGTGCCAGCAGCCAGGGGGACAAGAGCTCCTACGAGCAGTACTTC.

The chain combines TRBV15 with TRBJ2-1; 9 nucleotides match TRBD2. Germline-derived CDR1 and CDR2 are LNHNV and YYDKDF (reference sequence). J gave up 4 bases and V 1 base, and 5 bases lay outside the gene matches. CDR3 length: 16 amino acids. The CDR3 loop reads CATSRGTSETYNEQFF. In nucleotides, the CDR3 is TGTGCCACCAGCAGAGGGACTAGCGAAACTTACAATGAGCAGTTCTTC.

CDR3 DNA sequence: TGTGCCAGCAGCTTGGACCGACAGGACTATGGCTACACCTTC. As protein: CASSLDRQDYGYTF. The J gene is TRBJ1-2, the V gene TRBV5-4; TRBD1 is a possible D gene (6 bases). V was trimmed by 0 bases and J by 3 bases, leaving 9 bases between them. The CDR3 consists of 14 residues. Germline CDR1 and CDR2: SGHNT and YYREEE (reference sequence).

This clone was detected once. The V gene is TRBV5-6, the J gene TRBJ1-2; D is perhaps TRBD1 (5 bases). Germline loops: CDR1 SGHDT, CDR2 YYEEEE. Trimming took 4 bases from V and 6 from J, leaving 13 bases between them. This CDR3 is built from 13 residues. The CDR3 DNA is TGTGCCAGCAGCCTACACAGGAGGGATGGCTACACCTTC. Protein product: CASSLHRRDGYTF.

J is TRBJ2-5 and V is TRBV6-5; 8 positions match TRBD1. V shed 7 bases and J 3 bases; nucleotides not matched to a gene: 7. The CDR3 loop spans 14 amino acids. The germline V gene has CDR1 MNHEY and CDR2 SVGAGI. The CDR3 loop reads CASNNRDRKETQYF. The CDR3 region has the DNA TGTGCCAGCAACAACAGGGACAGGAAAGAGACCCAGTACTTC.

This clone was counted only a few times. The chain has TRBV12-5 and TRBJ2-7, with 10 bases lining up with TRBD1. V dropped 4 bases and J dropped 2; count of bases not matched to a gene: 5. This CDR3 comprises 15 residues. Looked up from germline, CDR1 is LGHNT and CDR2 is FRNRAP. The CDR3 DNA reads TGTGCTAGTGGTTGGCGACAGGGGGCGCCCTACGAGCAGTACTTC. It translates to CASGWRQGAPYEQYF. Using reference TRBV12-5 and TRBJ2-7 for the parts outside the CDR3, the full variable domain is DARVTQTPRHKVTEMGQEVTMRCQPILGHNTVFWYRQTMMQGLELLAYFRNRAPLDDSGMPKDRFSAEMPDATLATLKIQPSEPRDSAVYFCASGWRQGAPYEQYFGPGTRLTVT.

The chain couples TRBV11-2 to TRBJ2-5, with a weak D call TRBD2 (5 bases). Trimming shortened V by 1 base and J by 5 bases, and 14 bases separated the two germline ends. There are 15 residues in the CDR3. The germline gives CDR1 SGHAT, CDR2 FQNNGV. DNA of the CDR3: TGTGCCAGCAGCTTAGTTGCACTAGATCAGGAGACCCAGTACTTC. Encoded protein: CASSLVALDQETQYF.

V gene TRBV4-1 combines with J gene TRBJ2-3, with 9 nucleotides matching TRBD1. This CDR3 region has 15 residues. Trimming removed 4 bases from V and 6 bases from J; junction bases left unmatched: 8. Per the germline V gene, CDR1 is MGHRA and CDR2 is YSYEKL. The CDR3 coding sequence is TGCGCCAGCAGCCGCAGGACAGGGGCTAAGGATACGCAGTATTTT. Its translation: CASSRRTGAKDTQYF.

V gene TRBV7-9 combines with J gene TRBJ2-3, with unresolved D. V gave up 4 bases and J gave up 4 bases, with 9 bases separating them. Germline CDR1 SEHNR, CDR2 FQNEAQ (reference sequence). The CDR3 is 13 residues long. CDR3 amino acids: CASSSCPPDTQYF. The CDR3 coding sequence is TGTGCCAGCAGCTCATGTCCCCCAGATACGCAGTATTTT.

The V gene is TRBV4-1, the J gene TRBJ1-2; D is possibly TRBD1 (5 bases). V lost 1 base and J lost 6, with 9 bases in between. CDR1 MGHRA and CDR2 YSYEKL come from the germline V gene. The CDR3 consists of 13 residues. For the CDR3, the DNA is TGCGCCAGCAGCCAAGTACAGGTCAATGGCTACACCTTC. Translation: CASSQVQVNGYTF.

The V and J genes are TRBV7-4 and TRBJ1-2; D may be TRBD1 (5 bases). V was cut by 3 bases and J by 7 bases, with 18 bases left in between. CDR1 and CDR2 from the germline V gene are SGHVT and SQSDAQ. The CDR3 contains 15 residues. The CDR3 sequence is CASSFNRSTYFGYTF. CDR3 coding DNA: TGTGCCAGCAGCTTTAACAGGTCAACCTATTTTGGCTACACCTTC. Looking up the rest from reference TRBV7-4 and TRBJ1-2 gives the full variable domain: GAGVSQSPRYKVAKRGRDVALRCDSISGHVTLYWYRQTLGQGSEVLTYSQSDAQRDKSGRPSGRFSAERPERSVSTLKIQRTEQGDSAVYLCASSFNRSTYFGYTFGSGTRLTVV.

The chain uses TRBV27 and TRBJ2-5; possible D gene TRBD2, 6 bases. This CDR3 comprises 15 residues. V was shortened by 4 bases and J by 1 base, with 13 bases between the two germline ends. From germline, CDR1 is MNHEY and CDR2 SMNVEV (reference sequence). The CDR3 nucleotides read TGTGCCAGCAGTTGGAACGGGAGACTCCAAGAGACCCAGTACTTC. Translated, it gives CASSWNGRLQETQYF.

The chain joins TRBV5-6 to TRBJ2-7; 10 bases fit TRBD1. With V trimmed by 4 bases and J by 2 bases, 9 bases remained unmatched. The CDR3 loop spans 16 amino acids. Germline V CDR1 and CDR2: SGHDT, YYEEEE. The CDR3 sequence is CASSLRTDRGAYEQYF. The CDR3 nucleotides are TGTGCCAGCAGCCTACGCACGGACAGGGGGGCCTACGAGCAGTACTTC.

The chain couples TRBV5-1 to TRBJ2-3; 7 positions agree with TRBD1. The CDR3 is made up of 13 amino acids. With 4 bases clipped from V and 3 bases from J, the junction kept 2 bases outside the gene matches. Germline-derived CDR1 and CDR2 are SGHRS and YFSETQ. The DNA for the CDR3 is TGCGCCAGCAGCACAGGGGAGACAGATACGCAGTATTTT. Translated: CASSTGETDTQYF.

This sequence joins TRBV20-1 and TRBJ1-1; D is ambiguous. From germline, CDR1 is DFQATT and CDR2 SNEGSKA (reference sequence). The CDR3 totals 11 residues. V lost 5 bases, J lost 5 bases, and 9 bases lay in between. In DNA, the CDR3 is TGCAGTGCTGGGGAGAAGACTGAAGCTTTCTTT. Protein: CSAGEKTEAFF.

The V call is TRBV18, the J call TRBJ2-2, with unresolved D. The CDR3 totals 13 residues. Germline values: CDR1 KGHSH, CDR2 LQKENI. Between the trimmed V and J ends, which lost 3 bases and 11 bases, there was a span of 13 bases. DNA of the CDR3: TGTGCCAGCTCACCCTCCACTGCTAATGAGCTGTTTTTT. Translation gives CASSPSTANELFF.

The rearrangement joins TRBV4-2 to TRBJ2-5; TRBD1 is a possible D gene (6 bases). The V end lost 1 base, the J end lost 1 base, and 19 bases lay between the germline ends. The CDR3 length is 18 residues. Germline lookup yields CDR1 LGHNA and CDR2 YNFKEQ. CDR3 region: CASSQGGTLGTPQETQYF. The DNA for the CDR3 is TGTGCCAGCAGCCAAGGAGGGACCCTAGGGACACCCCAAGAGACCCAGTACTTC.

This chain joins TRBV21-1 and TRBJ1-5; the table's D call of TRBD1 was not tested on the DNA. TRBV21-1 is recorded as a pseudogene. CDR3 length: 16 amino acids. The CDR3 here is CASSTNWPTGGQPQHF. DNA for the CDR3: TGTGCCAGCAGCACCAACTGGCCGACAGGGGGTCAGCCCCAGCATTTT.

CDR3 sequence: CASSQDPRFYNEQFF. CDR3 coding DNA: TGCGCCAGCAGCCAAGATCCCAGATTCTACAATGAGCAGTTCTTC. The chain has TRBV4-3 and TRBJ2-1; D remains ambiguous. CDR1 and CDR2 (germline): LGHNA, YSLEER. The germline V and J ends were trimmed by 0 bases and 3 bases, with 9 bases remaining between them. CDR3 size: 15 residues.

The chain carries TRBV10-2 and TRBJ2-7; D gene unclear. Germline loops: CDR1 WSHSY, CDR2 SAAADI. The CDR3 sequence is 14 residues long. Trimming pared 4 bases from V and 3 bases from J, leaving 13 bases between. The DNA for the CDR3 is TGCGCCAGCAGTGTTAAGCTTTTCTACTACGAGCAGTACTTC. The encoded protein is CASSVKLFYYEQYF.